This TCR beta chain was documented in a study of cytomegalovirus exposure and HLA in healthy donors. About this clone itself: Its antigen remains unknown.

Whole-study findings and limits: A highly shared variant cluster was judged a likely technical artifact.

The germline gives CDR1 SEHNR, CDR2 FQNEAQ (reference sequence). V was cut by 5 bases and J by 5 bases, with 15 bases left in between. This CDR3 is built from 15 residues. The study ran its PCR with 60 Vbeta and 13 Jbeta primers. This table comes from immunoSEQ multiplex PCR, and its TCRdb copy is limited to in-frame clones, with some not included. The sample has more than 140,000 clones; roughly 80% are singletons. The clonotype originates from a man aged 40-55 years in good health and CMV-seronegative. V usage is TRBV7-9 and J usage is TRBJ1-4; the D gene is possibly TRBD1 (6 bases). The sequenced sample was PBMCs. The CDR3 region is CASSPSTGENEKLFF. CDR3 coding DNA: TGTGCCAGCAGCCCCTCGACAGGAGAGAATGAAAAACTGTTTTTT.